The 21 T cell receptor beta chains in this list originate from one sample, sequenced in a study of T cell responses to AZD1222 COVID-19 vaccine. The repertoire was sequenced with immunoSEQ multiplex PCR; TCRdb's copy has only in-frame clones and lacks some. The repertoire holds fewer than 150,000 clones, with approximately 85% as singletons. Sequencing was performed on peripheral blood, taken on day 0 of AZD1222 vaccination. These receptors were taken from an adult in good health.

This clone has a single count. CDR3 region: CALKGTGKCTEAFF. The CDR3 DNA reads TGCGCCCTCAAGGGGACAGGGAAGTGCACTGAAGCTTTCTTT. The chain couples TRBV10-1 to TRBJ1-1; TRBD1 matches 9 bases. V lost 11 bases to trimming and J lost 4 bases; unmatched junction nucleotides: 11. In germline, CDR1 is WNHNN, CDR2 SYGVQD (reference sequence). CDR3 length: 14 amino acids.

CDR3 residues: CASGWETENQPQHF. The CDR3 nucleotides read TGTGCTAGTGGTTGGGAGACAGAAAATCAGCCCCAGCATTTT. This chain connects TRBV12-5 to TRBJ1-5; D is possibly TRBD1 (5 bases). The CDR3 covers 14 residues. Germline CDR1 and CDR2: LGHNT and FRNRAP. The V end lost 4 bases, the J end lost 4 bases, and 11 bases lay between the germline ends.

This rearrangement joins TRBV5-8 to TRBJ1-1; D is possibly TRBD1 (6 bases). Germline assignment: CDR1 SGHTS and CDR2 YDEGEE. This CDR3 contains 14 residues. V was trimmed by 4 bases and J by 5 bases, leaving 15 bases between them. CDR3 residues: CASSLQGKSTEAFF. The CDR3 DNA sequence: TGTGCCAGCAGCCTACAGGGCAAGTCGACTGAAGCTTTCTTT.

About this clone: At the DNA level, this CDR3 is encoded by other sequences in the same sample as well. The chain links TRBV10-2 to TRBJ2-1; unclear D gene. Trimming left V 6 bases short and J 5 bases short, with 5 bases between. This CDR3 contains 11 residues. Germline V CDR1 and CDR2: WSHSY, SAAADI. CDR3 loop: CASSAHNEQFF. For the CDR3, the DNA is TGCGCCAGCAGCGCCCACAATGAGCAGTTCTTC.

This chain connects TRBV24-1 to TRBJ2-1; D call uncertain. The CDR3 consists of 15 residues. CDR1 is KGHDR, CDR2 SFDVKD, per germline. Trimming pared 3 bases from V and 7 bases from J, leaving 15 bases between. As DNA, the CDR3 is TGTGCCACCAGTGATCCCGGCGGAAAAATAAATGAGCAGTTCTTC. It translates to CATSDPGGKINEQFF.

This clone is a singleton in its sample. The chain uses TRBV21-1 and TRBJ2-7; TRBD1 reflects the table's D call only, with no check against the DNA. TRBV21-1 is recorded as a pseudogene. The CDR3 spans 13 residues. CDR3 amino acids: CASSKGTGSEQYF. For the CDR3, the DNA is TGTGCCAGCAGCAAGGGGACAGGGAGCGAGCAGTACTTC.

The chain carries TRBV9 and TRBJ2-1; 7 nucleotides match TRBD2. The length of the CDR3 is 15 residues. Losses at the gene ends were 5 bases for V and 9 bases for J; bases not matched to a gene: 14. CDR1 and CDR2 from the germline V gene are SGDLS and YYNGEE. The CDR3 coding sequence is TGTGCCAGCAGTCAAGAAAGCGGGATCATCGGTGAGCAGTTCTTC. Encoded protein: CASSQESGIIGEQFF.

V usage is TRBV5-1 and J usage is TRBJ2-1, with 8 bases lining up with TRBD2. CDR1 is SGHRS and CDR2 is YFSETQ in the germline V gene. V shed 0 bases, J shed 7 bases, and the junction held 6 bases outside the gene matches. The CDR3 consists of 15 residues. CDR3 region: CASSLGATSANEQFF. CDR3 bases: TGCGCCAGCAGCTTGGGGGCGACTAGCGCGAATGAGCAGTTCTTC.

The rearrangement links TRBV28 to TRBJ1-5; D gene uncertain. Germline CDR1 is MDHEN and CDR2 is SYDVKM. The CDR3 is 14 residues long. Between the trimmed V and J ends, which lost 4 bases and 5 bases, there was a span of 12 bases. CDR3 in DNA: TGTGCCAGCAGTTCCCCTTCGCCCGATCAGCCCCAGCATTTT. Translating gives CASSSPSPDQPQHF.

The chain uses TRBV5-5 and TRBJ2-7, with a tentative D call TRBD1 (6 bases). CDR3 length: 15 residues. V lost 2 bases and J lost 6, with 18 bases in between. Germline V gives CDR1 SGHKS, CDR2 YYEKEE (reference sequence). CDR3 amino acids: CASSLPERGSVEQYF. CDR3 DNA: TGTGCCAGCAGCTTACCCGAGAGGGGGTCGGTCGAGCAGTACTTC.

The sample holds one count of this clone. Here the CDR3 reads CASSAHGTASNYGYTF. The DNA for the CDR3 is TGTGCCAGCAGTGCCCACGGGACAGCCTCTAACTATGGCTACACCTTC. The chain carries TRBV25-1 and TRBJ1-2; 7 nucleotides align to TRBD1. The J segment lost 0 bases and the V segment lost 4 bases, leaving 8 bases of the junction unmatched. The CDR3 consists of 16 residues. CDR1 and CDR2 from the germline V gene are MGHDK and SYGVNS.

The V and J genes are TRBV6-6 and TRBJ2-7; perhaps TRBD2 as D (5 bases). The CDR3 is 12 amino acids. Trimming stripped 5 bases from V and 5 bases from J, with 10 bases between. Germline CDR1 MNHNY, CDR2 SVGAGI (reference sequence). DNA for the CDR3: TGTGCCAGCAGTGACTACATAAACGAGCAGTACTTC. This gives the protein CASSDYINEQYF.

The V gene is TRBV3-1 (or the pseudogene TRBV3-2), the J gene TRBJ1-2; 8 nucleotides line up with TRBD1. This CDR3 spans 14 amino acids. Germline-derived CDR1 and CDR2 are LGHDT and YNNKEL (reference sequence). The V gene end was trimmed by 0 bases and the J gene end by 4 bases; junction bases not matched to a gene: 1. In DNA, the CDR3 is TGTGCCAGCAGCCAAGAGGGACAGGTCTATGGCTACACCTTC. It specifies CASSQEGQVYGYTF.

This clone was picked up one time. V is TRBV29-1 and J is TRBJ1-3, with D possibly matching TRBD1 (6 bases). The CDR3 covers 14 residues. V gave up 6 bases and J gave up 4 bases, with 16 bases separating them. Germline assignment: CDR1 SQVTM and CDR2 ANQGSEA. The CDR3 coding sequence is TGCAGCGTCCAGGGGTGGGACATCGGAAACACCATATATTTT. Amino acid sequence: CSVQGWDIGNTIYF.

This chain uses TRBV18 with TRBJ2-3; 8 positions match TRBD2. The CDR3 spans 18 residues. Germline CDR1 reads KGHSH; CDR2 reads LQKENI. Germline trimming cut 0 bases from V and 6 bases from J; bases unmatched to any gene: 14. CDR3 sequence (DNA): TGTGCCAGCTCACCACCGGTGAGCGGGGGTTCCCCACGGGATACGCAGTATTTT. Its protein is CASSPPVSGGSPRDTQYF.

The CDR3: CASSSSRDTYQETQYF. The CDR3 region has the DNA TGTGCCAGCAGTTCGTCACGGGACACCTACCAAGAGACCCAGTACTTC. This chain links TRBV28 with TRBJ2-5; D may be TRBD1 (6 bases). V was shortened by 4 bases and J by 0 bases, with 15 bases between the two germline ends. This CDR3 contains 16 residues. Germline assignment: CDR1 MDHEN and CDR2 SYDVKM.

The genes are TRBV5-8 and TRBJ2-7, with D perhaps TRBD1 (5 bases). Germline CDR1 and CDR2: SGHTS and YDEGEE. This CDR3 is 13 amino acids long. V shed 5 bases and J shed 5 bases, with 14 bases lying between them. CDR3 region: CASRLGVRNEQYF. CDR3 coding DNA: TGTGCCAGCAGGCTAGGGGTCAGGAACGAGCAGTACTTC.

The J gene is TRBJ2-2, the V gene TRBV6-2 or TRBV6-3, with 9 bases that match TRBD1. This CDR3 is 16 amino acids long. Germline V gene sequence: CDR1 MNHEY, CDR2 SVGEGT. Losses at the gene ends were 2 bases for V and 4 bases for J; bases not matched to a gene: 5. CDR3 bases: TGTGCCAGCAGTTACGGGGGACAGGGCGTCACCGGGGAGCTGTTTTTT. It translates to CASSYGGQGVTGELFF.

This clone was observed a single time. The chain is built from TRBV6-5 and TRBJ1-2, with 11 nucleotides matching TRBD1. Germline V lookup: CDR1 MNHEY, CDR2 SVGAGI. The CDR3 is 14 residues long. Trimming took 5 bases from V and 8 from J; bases not matched to a gene: 7. The CDR3 nucleotides are TGTGCCAGCAGTCCCGGACAGGGGGCGGGAGGCTACACCTTC. This codes for CASSPGQGAGGYTF.

The CDR3 here is CASHRDRDDEQYF. As DNA, the CDR3 is TGTGCCAGCCACCGGGACAGGGATGATGAGCAGTACTTC. V gene TRBV5-4 combines with J gene TRBJ2-7; the match to TRBD1 covers 9 bases. Per the germline V gene, CDR1 is SGHNT and CDR2 is YYREEE (reference sequence). CDR3 size: 13 residues. V lost 7 bases to trimming and J lost 7 bases; unmatched junction nucleotides: 9.

The chain joins TRBV3-1 (or the pseudogene TRBV3-2) to TRBJ2-7, with a possible D match to TRBD2 (5 bases). CDR3 length: 12 residues. Germline-derived CDR1 and CDR2 are LGHDT and YNNKEL (reference sequence). Trimming shortened V by 0 bases and J by 11 bases, and 11 bases separated the two germline ends. The CDR3 DNA sequence: TGTGCCAGCAGCCAAGATGGGCGGGTGGAGTACTTC. It specifies CASSQDGRVEYF.